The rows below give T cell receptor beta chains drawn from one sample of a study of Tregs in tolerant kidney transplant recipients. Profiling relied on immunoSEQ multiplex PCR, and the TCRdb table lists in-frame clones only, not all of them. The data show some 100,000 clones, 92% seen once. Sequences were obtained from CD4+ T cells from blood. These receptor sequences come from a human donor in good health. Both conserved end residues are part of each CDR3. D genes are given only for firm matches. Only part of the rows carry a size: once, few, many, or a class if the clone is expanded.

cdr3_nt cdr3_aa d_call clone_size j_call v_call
TGTGCCAGCAGCTCGGACTGGAACACTGAAGCTTTCTTT CASSSDWNTEAFF . . TRBJ1-1 TRBV7-6
TGTGCCAGCAGCTTAGATAGTGCGGCCGAGCAGTACTTC CASSLDSAAEQYF . . TRBJ2-7 TRBV7-3
TGTGCCAGCTCACGGGGGGACAGCTATGGCTACACCTTC CASSRGDSYGYTF TRBD1 few TRBJ1-2 TRBV18
TGTGCCTGGAGTGTCCGTCCCGGGACTAGCGGGAGGGCCAGGCATACGCAGTATTTT CAWSVRPGTSGRARHTQYF TRBD2 once TRBJ2-3 TRBV30
TGCGCCAGCAGCCCCCCCCAGACAGGGGGCCGGGAGACCCAGTACTTC CASSPPQTGGRETQYF TRBD1 . TRBJ2-5 TRBV5-1
TGCGCCAGCAGCCCGGGGCTGAGAGACGGGGATACGCAGTATTTT CASSPGLRDGDTQYF . . TRBJ2-3 TRBV5-1
TGTGCCACCAGCCGCCGCCGGACTAGCGGCTACAATGAGCAGTTCTTC CATSRRRTSGYNEQFF TRBD2 . TRBJ2-1 TRBV15
TGTGCCAGTAGTGCCCCAGGTCTAACTGGAGGCTACACCTTC CASSAPGLTGGYTF . . TRBJ1-2 TRBV19
TGTGCCAGCAGCTTAGTGCGTAACACTGAAGCTTTCTTT CASSLVRNTEAFF . . TRBJ1-1 TRBV11-2
TGCGCCAGCAGTGAATATGGGGGCTTCGGTCAGCCCCAGCATTTT CASSEYGGFGQPQHF . . TRBJ1-5 TRBV10-2
TGTGCCAGTGGGACCCTCAGGGGAGGCAATCAGCCCCAGCATTTT CASGTLRGGNQPQHF . once TRBJ1-5 TRBV19
TGTGCCAGTAGTATAGGGGGGACTAGCGGGAGGACCAGCCGGGAGCTGTTTTTT CASSIGGTSGRTSRELFF TRBD2 once TRBJ2-2 TRBV19
TGTGCCAGCTCACCCGAGACAGGGAACTCTGGAAACACCATATATTTT CASSPETGNSGNTIYF TRBD1 . TRBJ1-3 TRBV18
TGTGCCAGCAGTGAAAGAAAGACGGTCTATGGCTACACCTTC CASSERKTVYGYTF . . TRBJ1-2 TRBV6-1
TGTGCCAGCAGCCGGGGGAGCGGGGGGGCAGATACGCAGTATTTT CASSRGSGGADTQYF TRBD2 few TRBJ2-3 TRBV7-2
TGTGCCAGCAGGATAGGACAGTTTAGCACAGATACGCAGTATTTT CASRIGQFSTDTQYF . . TRBJ2-3 TRBV27
TGTGCCAGCAGTCCCCGGACGGCTCTGAACACTGAAGCTTTCTTT CASSPRTALNTEAFF . . TRBJ1-1 TRBV25-1
TGTGCCAGCTCACCAACGGTATCAGGGGGCCATGTCTATGGCTACACCTTC CASSPTVSGGHVYGYTF TRBD1 . TRBJ1-2 TRBV18
TGTGCCAGCAGCTCTAGCGGGAGCCGTTCCTACGAGCAGTACTTC CASSSSGSRSYEQYF TRBD2 . TRBJ2-7 TRBV9
TGTGCCAGCTCACCAGGGTCTAGTCGTGAGACCCAGTACTTC CASSPGSSRETQYF . . TRBJ2-5 TRBV18
TGTGCCTGGAGTGGGGGGGACGCTCAGCCCCAGCATTTT CAWSGGDAQPQHF . . TRBJ1-5 TRBV30
TGTGCCAGCAGCCCGGCCGGGCCGACTGGAAACACCATATATTTT CASSPAGPTGNTIYF . . TRBJ1-3 TRBV7-6
TGCGCCAGCAGCCGGGACAGGGATAATTCACCCCTCCACTTT CASSRDRDNSPLHF TRBD1 . TRBJ1-6 TRBV10-1
TGTGCCAGCAGCGTTCGTCCGTCACAGAACTCCTACGAGCAGTACTTC CASSVRPSQNSYEQYF . once TRBJ2-7 TRBV9
TGCAGCGTTGTGCAGGGGTGGACTGAAGCTTTCTTT CSVVQGWTEAFF . few TRBJ1-1 TRBV29-1
TGCGCCAGCAGCTTGTCAGGGGACACTGAAGCTTTCTTT CASSLSGDTEAFF . . TRBJ1-1 TRBV5-1
TGTGCCAGTCTTAAAGGGGTCGGGACAGGCTGGAATGAGCAGTTCTTC CASLKGVGTGWNEQFF TRBD1 once TRBJ2-1 TRBV27
TGTGCCAGCGTCGTAAGGTTGGAGGATGGCTACACCTTC CASVVRLEDGYTF . . TRBJ1-2 TRBV6-1
TGTGCCAGCAGCCCCCCGTGGCACACGAACACCGGGGAGCTGTTTTTT CASSPPWHTNTGELFF . . TRBJ2-2 TRBV5-4
TGTGCCAGCAGTGAATATGGGGCGGCTAGCGTGTACAATGAGCAGTTCTTC CASSEYGAASVYNEQFF . . TRBJ2-1 TRBV25-1
TGTGCCAGCAGCTTAGGTAGCGGGAATCATAATGAGCAGTTCTTC CASSLGSGNHNEQFF TRBD2 . TRBJ2-1 TRBV7-9
TGTGCCAGTAAGCGGGATGGTACAGATACGCAGTATTTT CASKRDGTDTQYF TRBD2 . TRBJ2-3 TRBV19
TGTGCCAGCATCGCATCAGCTAACTATGGCTACACCTTC CASIASANYGYTF . . TRBJ1-2 TRBV6-1
TGTGCCAGCAGGGCCGTTTCCTCTGGGGCCAACGTCCTGACTTTC CASRAVSSGANVLTF . . TRBJ2-6 TRBV2